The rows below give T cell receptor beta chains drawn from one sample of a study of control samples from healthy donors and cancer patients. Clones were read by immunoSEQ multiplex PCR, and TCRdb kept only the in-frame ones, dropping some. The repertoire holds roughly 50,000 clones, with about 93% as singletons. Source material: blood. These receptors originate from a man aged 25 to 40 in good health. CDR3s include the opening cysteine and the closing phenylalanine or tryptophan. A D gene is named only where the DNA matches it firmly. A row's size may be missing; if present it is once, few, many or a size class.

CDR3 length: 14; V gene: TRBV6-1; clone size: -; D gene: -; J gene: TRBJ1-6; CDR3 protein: CASSEGPGNSPLHF; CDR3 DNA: TGTGCCAGCAGTGAAGGTCCAGGTAATTCACCCCTCCACTTT
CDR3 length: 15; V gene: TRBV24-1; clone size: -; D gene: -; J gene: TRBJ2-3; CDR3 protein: CATSDPSRLADTQYF; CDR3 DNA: TGTGCCACCAGTGACCCCTCTCGACTAGCAGATACGCAGTATTTT
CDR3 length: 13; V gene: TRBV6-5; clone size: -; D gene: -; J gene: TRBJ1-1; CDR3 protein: CASSYSRNTEAFF; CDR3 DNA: TGTGCCAGCAGTTACAGCAGGAACACTGAAGCTTTCTTT
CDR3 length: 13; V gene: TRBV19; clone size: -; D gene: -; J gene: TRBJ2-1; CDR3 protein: CASRDSSYNEQFF; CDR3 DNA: TGTGCCAGCAGGGACTCCTCCTACAATGAGCAGTTCTTC
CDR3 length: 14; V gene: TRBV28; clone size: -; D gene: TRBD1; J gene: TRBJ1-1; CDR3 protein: CASSLLGQTNEAFF; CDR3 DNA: TGTGCCAGCAGCCTCCTGGGACAGACAAATGAAGCTTTCTTT
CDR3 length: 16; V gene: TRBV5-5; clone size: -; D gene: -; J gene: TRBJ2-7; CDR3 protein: CASSPIAALTTYEQYF; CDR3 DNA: TGTGCCAGCAGCCCTATAGCGGCTCTAACTACCTACGAGCAGTACTTC
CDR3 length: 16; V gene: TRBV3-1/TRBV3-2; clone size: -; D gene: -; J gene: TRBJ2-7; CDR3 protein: CASSQDPGGGSYEQYF; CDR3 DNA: TGTGCCAGCAGCCAAGATCCAGGTGGCGGGTCCTACGAGCAGTACTTC
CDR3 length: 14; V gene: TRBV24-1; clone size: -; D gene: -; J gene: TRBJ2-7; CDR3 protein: CATSQTTSTYEQYF; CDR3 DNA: TGTGCCACCAGTCAGACAACATCGACCTACGAGCAGTACTTC
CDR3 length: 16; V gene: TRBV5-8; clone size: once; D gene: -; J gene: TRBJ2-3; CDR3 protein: CASSFGYSIGTDTQYF; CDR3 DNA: TGTGCCAGCAGCTTTGGCTACTCCATAGGCACAGATACGCAGTATTTT
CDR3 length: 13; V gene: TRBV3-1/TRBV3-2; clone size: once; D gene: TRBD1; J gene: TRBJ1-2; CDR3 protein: CASSQGTGDGYTF; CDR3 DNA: TGTGCCAGCAGCCAAGGGACAGGGGATGGCTACACCTTC
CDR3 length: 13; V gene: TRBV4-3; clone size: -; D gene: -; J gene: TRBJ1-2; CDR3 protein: CASSPDRQAGGTF; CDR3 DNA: TGCGCCAGCAGCCCCGATCGCCAGGCAGGAGGGACCTTC
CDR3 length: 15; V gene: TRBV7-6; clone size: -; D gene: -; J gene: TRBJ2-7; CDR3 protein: CASSLEAGMAYEQYF; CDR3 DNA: TGTGCCAGCAGCTTAGAGGCGGGGATGGCCTACGAGCAGTACTTC
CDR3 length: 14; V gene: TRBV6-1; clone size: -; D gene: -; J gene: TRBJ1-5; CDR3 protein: CASSEGGGNQPQHF; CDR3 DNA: TGTGCCAGCAGTGAAGGAGGCGGGAATCAGCCCCAGCATTTT
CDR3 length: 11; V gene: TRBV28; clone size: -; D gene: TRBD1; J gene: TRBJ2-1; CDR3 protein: CASSPDRGRIF; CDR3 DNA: TGTGCCAGCAGTCCCGACAGGGGGCGAATCTTC
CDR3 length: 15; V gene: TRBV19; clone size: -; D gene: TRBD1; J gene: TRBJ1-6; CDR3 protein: CASSITGGDNSPLHF; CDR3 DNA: TGTGCCAGTAGTATCACAGGGGGGGATAATTCACCCCTCCACTTT
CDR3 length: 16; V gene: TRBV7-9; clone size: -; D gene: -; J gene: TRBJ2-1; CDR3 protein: CASSLVGGTSYNEQFF; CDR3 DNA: TGTGCCAGCAGCTTAGTGGGCGGAACCTCCTACAATGAGCAGTTCTTC
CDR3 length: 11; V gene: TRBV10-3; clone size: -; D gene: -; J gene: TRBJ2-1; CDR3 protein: CAIRSDNEQFF; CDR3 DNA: TGTGCCATCAGATCCGACAATGAGCAGTTCTTC
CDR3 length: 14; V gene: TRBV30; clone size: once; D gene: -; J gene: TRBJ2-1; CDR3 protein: CACGAKKGYNEQFF; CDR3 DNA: TGTGCCTGCGGGGCAAAAAAGGGCTACAATGAGCAGTTCTTC
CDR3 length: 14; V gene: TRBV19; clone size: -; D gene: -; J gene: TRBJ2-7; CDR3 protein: CASSPTGRSYEQYF; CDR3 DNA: TGTGCCAGTAGCCCAACAGGCCGTTCCTACGAGCAGTACTTC
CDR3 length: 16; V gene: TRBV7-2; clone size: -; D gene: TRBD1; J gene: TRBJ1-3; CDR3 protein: CASSLAGQGVGNTIYF; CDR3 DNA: TGTGCCAGCAGCTTAGCAGGACAGGGCGTTGGAAACACCATATATTTT
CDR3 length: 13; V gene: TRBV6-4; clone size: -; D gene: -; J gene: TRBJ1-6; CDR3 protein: CASSEAGASPLHF; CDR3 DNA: TGTGCCAGCAGTGAGGCAGGGGCCTCACCCCTCCACTTT
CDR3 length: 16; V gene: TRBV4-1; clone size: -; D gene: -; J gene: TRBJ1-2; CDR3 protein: CASSQAPGAEHYGYTF; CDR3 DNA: TGCGCCAGCAGCCAAGCTCCGGGGGCAGAACACTATGGCTACACCTTC
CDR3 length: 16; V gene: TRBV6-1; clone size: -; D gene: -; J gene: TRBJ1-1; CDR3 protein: CASSAASGTLNTEAFF; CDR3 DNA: TGTGCCAGCAGTGCGGCGTCCGGGACGCTCAACACTGAAGCTTTCTTT
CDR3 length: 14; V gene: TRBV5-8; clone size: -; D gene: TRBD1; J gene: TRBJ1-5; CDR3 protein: CASSFSGGAGPQHF; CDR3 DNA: TGTGCCAGCAGCTTCTCAGGGGGTGCAGGGCCCCAGCATTTT
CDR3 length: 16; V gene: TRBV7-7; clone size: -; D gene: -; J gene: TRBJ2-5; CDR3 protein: CASCASVGPNQETQYF; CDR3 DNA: TGTGCCAGCTGCGCCTCCGTGGGGCCCAACCAAGAGACCCAGTACTTC
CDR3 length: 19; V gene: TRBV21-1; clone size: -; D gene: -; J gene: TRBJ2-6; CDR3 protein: CASSSLDPGQGVGANVLTF; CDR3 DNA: TGTGCCAGCAGCTCCCTGGACCCGGGACAGGGCGTAGGGGCCAACGTCCTGACTTTC